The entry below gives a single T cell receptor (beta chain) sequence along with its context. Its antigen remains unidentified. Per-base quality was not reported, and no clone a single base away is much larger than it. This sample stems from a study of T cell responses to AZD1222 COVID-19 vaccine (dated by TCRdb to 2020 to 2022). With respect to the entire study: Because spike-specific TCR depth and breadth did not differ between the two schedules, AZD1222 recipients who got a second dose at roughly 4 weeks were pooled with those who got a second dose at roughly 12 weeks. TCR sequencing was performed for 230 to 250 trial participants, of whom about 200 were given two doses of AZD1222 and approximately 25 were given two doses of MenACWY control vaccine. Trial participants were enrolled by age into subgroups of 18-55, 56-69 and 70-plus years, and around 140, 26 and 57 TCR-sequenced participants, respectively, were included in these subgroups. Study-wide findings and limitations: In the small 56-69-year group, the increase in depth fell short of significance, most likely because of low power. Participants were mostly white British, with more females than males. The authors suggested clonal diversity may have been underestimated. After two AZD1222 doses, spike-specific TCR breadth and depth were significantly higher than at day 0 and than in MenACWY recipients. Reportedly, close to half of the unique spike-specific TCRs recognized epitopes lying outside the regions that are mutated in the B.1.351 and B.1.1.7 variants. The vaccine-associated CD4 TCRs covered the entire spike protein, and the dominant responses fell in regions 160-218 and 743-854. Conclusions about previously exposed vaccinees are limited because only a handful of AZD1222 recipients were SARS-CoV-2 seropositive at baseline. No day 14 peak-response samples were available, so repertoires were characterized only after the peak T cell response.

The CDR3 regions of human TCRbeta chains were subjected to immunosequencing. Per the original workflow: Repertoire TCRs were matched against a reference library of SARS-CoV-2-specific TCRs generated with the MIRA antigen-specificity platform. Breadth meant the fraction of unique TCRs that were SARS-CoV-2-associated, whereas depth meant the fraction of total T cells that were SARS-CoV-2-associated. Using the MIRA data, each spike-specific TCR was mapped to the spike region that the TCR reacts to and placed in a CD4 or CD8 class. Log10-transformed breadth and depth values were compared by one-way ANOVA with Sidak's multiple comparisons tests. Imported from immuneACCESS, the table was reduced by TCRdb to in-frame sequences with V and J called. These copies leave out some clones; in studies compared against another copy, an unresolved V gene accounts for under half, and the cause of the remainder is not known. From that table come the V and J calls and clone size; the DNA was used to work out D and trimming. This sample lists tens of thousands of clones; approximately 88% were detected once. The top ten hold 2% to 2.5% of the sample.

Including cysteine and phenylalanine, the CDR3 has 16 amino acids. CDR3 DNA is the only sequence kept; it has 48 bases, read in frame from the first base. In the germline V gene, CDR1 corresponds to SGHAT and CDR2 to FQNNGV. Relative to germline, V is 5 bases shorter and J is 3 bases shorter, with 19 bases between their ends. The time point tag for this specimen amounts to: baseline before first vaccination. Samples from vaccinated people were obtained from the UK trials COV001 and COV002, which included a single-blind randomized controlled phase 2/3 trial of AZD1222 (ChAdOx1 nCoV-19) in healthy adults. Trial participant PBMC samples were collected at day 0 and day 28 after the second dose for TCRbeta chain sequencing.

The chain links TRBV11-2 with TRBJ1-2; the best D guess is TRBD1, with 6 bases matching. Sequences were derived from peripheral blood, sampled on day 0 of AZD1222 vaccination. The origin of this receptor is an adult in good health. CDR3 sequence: CASSTRQGSGDYGYTF. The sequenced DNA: TGTGCCAGCAGCACGAGGCAGGGGTCGGGGGACTATGGCTACACCTTC.